The next 26 T cell receptor beta chains were all read from a single sample in a study of blood T cell repertoires in COVID-19. Using immunoSEQ multiplex PCR, the repertoire was profiled, and TCRdb retains in-frame clones only, with some absent. The sample shows 55,000 to 85,000 clones, 90% of them seen only once. Sequencing input: peripheral blood. The receptors come from a woman younger than 35 with acute or convalescent COVID-19.

J is TRBJ2-6 and V is TRBV9; possibly TRBD1 for D (6 bases). V was cut by 3 bases and J by 0 bases, with 13 bases left in between. CDR1 and CDR2 (germline): SGDLS, YYNGEE. The CDR3 loop spans 17 amino acids. The chain's CDR3 is CASSGQVKYSGANVLTF. The CDR3 region has the DNA TGTGCCAGCAGCGGACAGGTTAAATACTCTGGGGCCAACGTCCTGACTTTC.

The V and J genes are TRBV3-1 (or the pseudogene TRBV3-2) and TRBJ2-7; 12 nucleotides line up with TRBD2. CDR1 and CDR2 from the germline V gene are LGHDT and YNNKEL (reference sequence). The CDR3 consists of 16 residues. V dropped 3 bases and J dropped 4; count of bases not matched to a gene: 7. The CDR3 bases are TGTGCCAGCAGCCAGCAGACTAGCGGGAGAGGGTACGAGCAGTACTTC. It is translated as CASSQQTSGRGYEQYF.

The rearrangement joins TRBV4-3 to TRBJ2-3, with TRBD2 matching over 8 bases. J was trimmed by 4 bases and V by 0 bases; bases with no gene match: 3. Looked up from germline, CDR1 is LGHNA and CDR2 is YSLEER. The CDR3 covers 15 residues. The CDR3: CASSQDPTSADTQYF. The CDR3 nucleotides are TGCGCCAGCAGCCAAGATCCGACTAGCGCAGATACGCAGTATTTT.

In this sample, this clone turned up once. The gene calls are TRBV2 and TRBJ1-3; D gene unclear. Germline V CDR1 and CDR2: SNHLY, FYNNEI. The CDR3 extends over 11 amino acids. With 7 bases removed from V and 1 base from J, the gap between germline ends came to 2 bases. The CDR3 here is CASTSGNTIYF. The DNA for the CDR3 is TGTGCCAGCACATCTGGAAACACCATATATTTT.

J is TRBJ1-6 and V is TRBV18; D not resolved. Trimming stripped 2 bases from V and 0 bases from J, with 11 bases between. The CDR3 contains 17 residues. Germline lookup yields CDR1 KGHSH and CDR2 LQKENI. The CDR3 is CASSPDFPSSYNSPLHF. CDR3 sequence (DNA): TGTGCCAGCTCACCAGACTTCCCGAGCTCCTATAATTCACCCCTCCACTTT.

The rearrangement joins TRBV6-5 to TRBJ2-7, with D tentatively TRBD2 (6 bases). Deletions cut 6 bases from V and 2 bases from J, with 14 bases between. The CDR3 has 14 residues. Germline CDR1 and CDR2: MNHEY and SVGAGI. This chain's CDR3 is CASRGLPTAYEQYF. In nucleotides, the CDR3 is TGTGCCAGCAGGGGACTTCCGACAGCCTACGAGCAGTACTTC.

The J gene is TRBJ2-2, the V gene TRBV4-1; 10 bases line up with TRBD1. The CDR3 sequence is 17 residues long. V shed 2 bases, J shed 4 bases, and the junction held 7 bases outside the gene matches. Germline lookup yields CDR1 MGHRA and CDR2 YSYEKL. The CDR3 here is CASSQPDRGLGTGELFF. The CDR3 nucleotides read TGCGCCAGCAGCCAACCTGACAGGGGGCTTGGCACCGGGGAGCTGTTTTTT.

The V call is TRBV30, the J call TRBJ2-3, with TRBD1 identical over 10 bases. Trimming cost V 1 base and J 3 bases; bases outside gene matches: 7. The V gene's germline CDR1 is GTSNPN and CDR2 SVGIG (reference sequence). This CDR3 has 16 residues. In DNA form, the CDR3 reads TGTGCCTGGAGTGGTGGACAGGGGGTTTTGACAGATACGCAGTATTTT. This encodes CAWSGGQGVLTDTQYF.

The V call is TRBV6-2 or TRBV6-3, the J call TRBJ2-4, with D perhaps matching TRBD2 (5 bases). The germline V and J ends were trimmed by 5 bases and 3 bases, with 11 bases remaining between them. The germline gives CDR1 MNHEY, CDR2 SVGEGT. This CDR3 spans 14 amino acids. The CDR3 bases are TGTGCCAGCAGTCCCTTGGCGGGCAAAAACATTCAGTACTTC. It encodes CASSPLAGKNIQYF.

This chain joins TRBV6-1 and TRBJ1-5, with a weak D call TRBD1 (5 bases). CDR3 length: 19 residues. Germline CDR1 MNHNS, CDR2 SASEGT. The V end was cut by 0 bases, the J end by 6 bases, with 24 bases between. DNA of the CDR3: TGTGCCAGCAGTGAAGCTCCTACCCAGGTTCAGGGCCGCTTTCAGCCCCAGCATTTT. Translated, it gives CASSEAPTQVQGRFQPQHF.

The chain recombines TRBV7-2 with TRBJ2-2, with TRBD2 matching over 7 bases. Germline V CDR1 and CDR2: SGHTA, FQGNSA. The CDR3 extends over 16 amino acids. V was pared by 1 base and J by 0 bases, with 2 bases of the junction left unmatched. CDR3 residues: CASSLGGLTNTGELFF. The CDR3, as DNA: TGTGCCAGCAGCTTAGGGGGACTAACGAACACCGGGGAGCTGTTTTTT.

The chain combines TRBV6-2 or TRBV6-3 with TRBJ1-5; D is unclear. V lost 5 bases, J lost 3 bases, and 14 bases lay in between. The V gene's germline CDR1 is MNHEY and CDR2 SVGEGT. The CDR3 has 15 residues. The CDR3 DNA sequence: TGTGCCAGCAGTCGCGGGCCTTGGGACAATCAGCCCCAGCATTTT. Its translation is CASSRGPWDNQPQHF.

The V and J genes are TRBV4-1 and TRBJ2-2, with 8 bases fitting TRBD1. Germline V gene lookup returns CDR1 MGHRA and CDR2 YSYEKL. The CDR3 has 16 residues. Unmatched junction bases numbered 4, after V lost 0 bases and J lost 4 bases. CDR3 DNA: TGCGCCAGCAGCCAAGAGACCAGGGGGCCCACCGGGGAGCTGTTTTTT. Translated: CASSQETRGPTGELFF.

The J gene is TRBJ1-1, the V gene TRBV9; D remains ambiguous. The CDR3 covers 14 residues. Germline assignment: CDR1 SGDLS and CDR2 YYNGEE. V lost 4 bases, J lost 0 bases, and 10 bases lay in between. CDR3 DNA: TGTGCCAGCAGCAGAGGTACGTTGAACACTGAAGCTTTCTTT. Translation: CASSRGTLNTEAFF.

The chain is built from TRBV9 and TRBJ1-1; 7 bases line up with TRBD1. Trimming cost V 3 bases and J 8 bases; bases outside gene matches: 7. In germline, CDR1 is SGDLS, CDR2 YYNGEE. This CDR3 region has 13 residues. CDR3 DNA: TGTGCCAGCAGCGCACGGAACAGGGGAGAAGCTTTCTTT. It is translated as CASSARNRGEAFF. The full variable domain, completed using reference TRBV9 and TRBJ1-1, is DSGVTQTPKHLITATGQRVTLRCSPRSGDLSVYWYQQSLDQGLQFLIQYYNGEERAKGNILERFSAQQFPDLHSELNLSSLELGDSALYFCASSARNRGEAFFGQGTRLTVV.

The V call is TRBV3-1 (or the pseudogene TRBV3-2), the J call TRBJ1-1, with D possibly being TRBD1 (6 bases). The germline CDR1 and CDR2 sequences are LGHDT and YNNKEL (reference sequence). V was trimmed by 0 bases and J by 11 bases, leaving 19 bases between them. CDR3 length: 15 amino acids. This CDR3 reads CASSQDLAGDGLAFF. CDR3 coding DNA: TGTGCCAGCAGCCAAGATTTGGCAGGGGATGGATTGGCTTTCTTT.

The chain carries TRBV5-6 and TRBJ1-1; D is undetermined. The ends were cut back, 2 bases at V and 1 base at J, with 9 bases in the middle. The germline gives CDR1 SGHDT, CDR2 YYEEEE. The CDR3 is 14 residues long. The CDR3 is CASSFFQSNTEAFF. The CDR3, as DNA: TGTGCCAGCAGCTTTTTCCAATCGAACACTGAAGCTTTCTTT.

The sample holds one count of this clone. The genes are TRBV13 and TRBJ2-2, with TRBD2 matching 12 bases. V dropped 5 bases and J dropped 5; count of bases not matched to a gene: 6. CDR3 length: 16 residues. Germline CDR1 is PRHDT and CDR2 is FYEKMQ (reference sequence). DNA of the CDR3: TGTGCCAGCAGCGTCACCGGGACTAGCGGGACCGGGGAGCTGTTTTTT. Its translation is CASSVTGTSGTGELFF.

This clone was recorded a few times. The rearrangement links TRBV7-9 to TRBJ1-1; possibly TRBD1 for D (6 bases). The CDR3 has 14 amino acids. V gave up 5 bases and J gave up 2 bases, with 12 bases separating them. From germline, CDR1 is SEHNR and CDR2 FQNEAQ (reference sequence). DNA of the CDR3: TGTGCCAGCAGCCAGACAGGAACCAACACTGAAGCTTTCTTT. This encodes CASSQTGTNTEAFF.

J is TRBJ1-2 and V is TRBV30; perhaps TRBD1 as D (5 bases). The CDR3 has 15 amino acids. Trimming took 3 bases from V and 4 from J, leaving 18 bases between them. Germline assignment: CDR1 GTSNPN and CDR2 SVGIG (reference sequence). CDR3 sequence (DNA): TGTGCCTGGAGCCCACACCAGACAGTTAGCTATGGCTACACCTTC. The encoded protein is CAWSPHQTVSYGYTF.

This rearrangement joins TRBV30 to TRBJ2-1, with TRBD1 identical over 9 bases. Looked up from germline, CDR1 is GTSNPN and CDR2 is SVGIG (reference sequence). The CDR3 is 12 amino acids. Trimming at V came to 5 bases and at J to 5 bases, leaving 1 base not matched to a gene. CDR3 in amino acids: CAWGQGNNEQFF. DNA of the CDR3: TGTGCCTGGGGACAGGGGAACAATGAGCAGTTCTTC.

The rearrangement uses TRBV29-1 and TRBJ1-1, with D unclear. Trimming removed 4 bases from V and 6 bases from J, with 12 bases in between. Germline V gene data show CDR1 as SQVTM and CDR2 as ANQGSEA. The CDR3 is 12 amino acids. The CDR3 coding sequence is TGCAGCGTTGTCGTTGGAGATTCTGAAGCTTTCTTT. It translates to CSVVVGDSEAFF.

This chain links TRBV2 with TRBJ1-1; no definite D call. This CDR3 region has 13 residues. Trimming shortened V by 4 bases and J by 0 bases, and 6 bases separated the two germline ends. The germline V gene encodes CDR1 SNHLY and CDR2 FYNNEI. The CDR3 is CASSGSMNTEAFF. The DNA of the CDR3 is TGTGCCAGCAGTGGCAGTATGAACACTGAAGCTTTCTTT.

This clone was picked up a small number of times. The chain employs TRBV29-1 and TRBJ1-1; 10 bases align to TRBD1. The V segment lost 0 bases and the J segment 5 bases; nucleotides outside the gene matches: 9. Germline CDR1 is SQVTM and CDR2 is ANQGSEA. This CDR3 comprises 16 residues. The CDR3 is CSVEDDRGPPGTEAFF. The CDR3 coding sequence is TGCAGCGTTGAAGATGACAGGGGGCCCCCAGGGACTGAAGCTTTCTTT.

This clone showed up just a few times. Distinct nucleotide sequences in the sample also encode this CDR3. The rearrangement joins TRBV19 to TRBJ1-1, with TRBD1 matching 8 bases. CDR3 length equals 13 residues. Trimming at V came to 5 bases and at J to 4 bases, leaving 3 bases not matched to a gene. The germline V gene encodes CDR1 LNHDA and CDR2 SQIVND (reference sequence). This CDR3 reads CASSSDRGTEAFF. The CDR3, as DNA: TGTGCCAGTAGTTCCGACAGGGGCACTGAAGCTTTCTTT.

This clone was observed once. The chain is built from TRBV29-1 and TRBJ2-7; TRBD2 matches 9 bases. CDR1 is SQVTM and CDR2 is ANQGSEA in the germline V gene. The V and J ends lost 7 bases and 5 bases, in that order; junction bases with no gene match: 12. The CDR3 contains 14 residues. CDR3 coding DNA: TGCAGCGCAGTAGGCGGGGGGGGCCTCGACGAGCAGTACTTC. Translation gives CSAVGGGGLDEQYF.